This entry concerns a single T cell receptor beta chain. In this sample, this clonotype turned up a few times. This clone's antigen is unknown. No base quality information exists; no much larger clone differs at one position. The data originate from a study of T-cell reconstitution after alpha-beta-depleted transplantation in children listed by TCRdb under 2016. A note on the overall study: Using TCR repertoire profiling, the study quantitatively followed how T-cell immune reconstitution unfolded in children after TCRalphabeta/CD19-depleted allogeneic hematopoietic cell transplantation. The paper as a whole reports these results and caveats: About two months after transplant, the apparently early recovery of alphabetaT-cell counts reportedly depended on just several hundred clones that had expanded rapidly and came from non-depleted graft cells. In some patients, the high TCRbeta diversity seen at day 60 was put down to recipient T cells and intrathymic progenitors that had survived conditioning. Over subsequent months, a decline in hyperexpanded clone frequencies was noted, and after one year, T-cell counts and TCRbeta diversity were mostly ascribed to newly produced T cells.

The cysteine opens and the valine closes a CDR3 of 12 amino acids. CDR3 DNA only is kept here, 36 bases in frame from base 1. From the germline V gene, CDR1 is MDHEN and CDR2 is SYDVKM. V sheds 5 bases and J sheds 5 bases, leaving 10 bases between their ends. Library method: PCR. Sequencing took place on an Illumina HiSeq 2500. TCR libraries were prepared with molecular barcoding, using unique molecular identifiers to normalize TCRbeta repertoire quantification. TCRdb applied fastp at Q25 and MiXCR to the public reads, then kept only in-frame beta chains. Identical CDR3 proteins give one entry, which carries the most common genes and DNA. The sample table contains 600,000 or so distinct CDR3 sequences; only one count was recorded for about 23% of them. Approximately 14% of the sample goes to the ten largest clones. The sample's treatment or condition label, decoded: allogeneic hematopoietic cell transplantation with graft depleted of TCRalphabeta T cells and CD19 B cells. The transplant recipients were children given TCRalphabeta/CD19-depleted allogeneic hematopoietic cell grafts.

The material sequenced was PBMCs, mostly from graft donor cells, taken 360 days after TCRalphabeta/CD19-depleted stem cell transplant. This clonotype originated in a boy in the first two years of life who had a stem cell transplant for acute myeloid leukemia, so the T cells may come from the graft donor. Recombination connected TRBV28 to TRBJ2-7; perhaps TRBD1 is the D gene, with 6 bases matching. The CDR3 protein: CASSLPGDEQYV. The nucleotide sequence is TGTGCCAGCAGTCTCCCAGGGGACGAGCAGTACGTC.